This TCR beta chain was captured in a study of blood T cells in healthy people across ages. Study-level information: About one barcoded beta molecule per two T cells came from capture by template switching. Study results and caveats: CMV status of donors was unknown, possibly confounding expanded clonotype changes.

A remark on this clonotype: Its antigen is not identified.

CDR3 length: 13 residues. The germline CDR1 and CDR2 sequences are ENHRY and SYGVKD. Deletions cut 9 bases from V and 2 bases from J, with 13 bases between. The sample, 7.5 to 10 milliliters of peripheral blood, was drawn from each donor. Using a J-beta primer mix together with a sample-barcoded 5' primer, a second PCR was run for roughly 7 to 12 cycles. Every single cDNA molecule received a tag from a template-switch adaptor with 12 random nucleotides. TCRdb called the 5' RACE reads again in MiXCR, with one record for every CDR3 protein. The table shows about a million distinct CDR3 sequences, with 30% to 40% occurring only once.

The genes are TRBV10-3 and TRBJ1-1; no clear D gene. The source of this sequence is a man younger than 30 in good health. The sequenced sample was blood. CDR3: CAMGNGGNTEAFF. The CDR3 DNA follows: TGTGCCATGGGGAACGGAGGTAACACTGAAGCTTTCTTT.